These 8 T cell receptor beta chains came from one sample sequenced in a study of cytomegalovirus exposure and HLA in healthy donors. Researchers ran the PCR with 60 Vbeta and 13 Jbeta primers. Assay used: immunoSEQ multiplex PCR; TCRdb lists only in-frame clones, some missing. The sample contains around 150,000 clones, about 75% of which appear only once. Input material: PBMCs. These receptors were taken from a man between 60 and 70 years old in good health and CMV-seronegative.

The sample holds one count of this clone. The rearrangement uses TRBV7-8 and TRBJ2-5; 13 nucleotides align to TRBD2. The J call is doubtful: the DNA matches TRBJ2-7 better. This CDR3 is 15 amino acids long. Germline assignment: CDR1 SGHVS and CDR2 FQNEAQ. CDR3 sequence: CASSLGLAGVYEQYF. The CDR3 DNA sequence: TGTGCCAGCAGCCTCGGACTAGCGGGAGTTTACGAGCAGTACTTC.

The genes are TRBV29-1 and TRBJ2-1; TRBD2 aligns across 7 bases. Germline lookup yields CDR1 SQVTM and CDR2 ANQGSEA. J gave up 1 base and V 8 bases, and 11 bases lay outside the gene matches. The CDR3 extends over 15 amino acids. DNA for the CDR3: TGCAGCTCCGACGGGCTAGCGGAATCCTACAATGAGCAGTTCTTC. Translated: CSSDGLAESYNEQFF.

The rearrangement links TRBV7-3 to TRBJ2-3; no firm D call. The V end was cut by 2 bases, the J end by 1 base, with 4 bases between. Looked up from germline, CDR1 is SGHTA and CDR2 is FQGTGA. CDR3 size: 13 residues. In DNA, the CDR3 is TGTGCCAGCAGCTTACAGGGCACAGATACGCAGTATTTT. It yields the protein CASSLQGTDTQYF. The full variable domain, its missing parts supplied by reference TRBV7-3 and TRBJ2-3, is GAGVSQTPSNKVTEKGKYVELRCDPISGHTALYWYRQSLGQGPEFLIYFQGTGAADDSGLPNDRFFAVRPEGSVSTLKIQRTERGDSAVYLCASSLQGTDTQYFGPGTRLTVL.

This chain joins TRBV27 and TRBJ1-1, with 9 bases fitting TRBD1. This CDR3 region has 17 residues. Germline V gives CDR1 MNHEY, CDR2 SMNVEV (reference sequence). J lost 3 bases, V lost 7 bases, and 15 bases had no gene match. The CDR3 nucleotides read TGTGCCAGCAAACGGGAACAGGGGGCCTATTCCTACACTGAAGCTTTCTTT. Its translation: CASKREQGAYSYTEAFF.

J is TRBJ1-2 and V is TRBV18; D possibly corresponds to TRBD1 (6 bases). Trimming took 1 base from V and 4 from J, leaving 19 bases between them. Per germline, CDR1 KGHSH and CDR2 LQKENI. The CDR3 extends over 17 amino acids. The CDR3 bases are TGTGCCAGCTCACCACAACAGGGAACGAATGGAGGCTATGGCTACACCTTC. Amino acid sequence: CASSPQQGTNGGYGYTF.

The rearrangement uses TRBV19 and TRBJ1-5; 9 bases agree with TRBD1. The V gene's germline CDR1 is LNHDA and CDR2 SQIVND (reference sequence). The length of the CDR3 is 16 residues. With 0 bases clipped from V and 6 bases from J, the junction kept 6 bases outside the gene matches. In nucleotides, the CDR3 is TGTGCCAGTAGTATAGAGAACAGGGGGCCGAGTCAGCCCCAGCATTTT. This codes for CASSIENRGPSQPQHF.

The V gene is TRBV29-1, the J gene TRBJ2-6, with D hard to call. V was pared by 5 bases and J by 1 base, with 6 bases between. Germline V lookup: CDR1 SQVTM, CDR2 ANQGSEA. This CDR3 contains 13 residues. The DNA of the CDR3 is TGCAGCGTTCTGAGATCTGGGGCCAACGTCCTGACTTTC. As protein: CSVLRSGANVLTF.

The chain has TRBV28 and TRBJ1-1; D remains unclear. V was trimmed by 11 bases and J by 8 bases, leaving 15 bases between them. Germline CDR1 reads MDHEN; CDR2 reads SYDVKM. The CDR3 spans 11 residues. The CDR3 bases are TGTGCCGCCACTGGAGCCCGGGAAGCTTTCTTT. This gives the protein CAATGAREAFF.